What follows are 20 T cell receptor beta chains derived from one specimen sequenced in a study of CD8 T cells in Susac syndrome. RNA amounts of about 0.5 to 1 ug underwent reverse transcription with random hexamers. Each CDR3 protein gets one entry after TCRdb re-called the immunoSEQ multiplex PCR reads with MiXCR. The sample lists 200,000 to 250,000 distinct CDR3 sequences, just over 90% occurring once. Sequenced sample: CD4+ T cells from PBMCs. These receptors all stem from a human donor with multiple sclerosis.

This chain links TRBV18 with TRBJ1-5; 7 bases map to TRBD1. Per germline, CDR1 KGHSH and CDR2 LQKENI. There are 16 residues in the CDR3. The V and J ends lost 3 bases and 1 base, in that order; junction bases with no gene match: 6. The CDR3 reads CASSPLQGNSNQPQHF. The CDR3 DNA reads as TGTGCCAGCTCACCGCTACAGGGGAACAGCAATCAGCCCCAGCATTTT.

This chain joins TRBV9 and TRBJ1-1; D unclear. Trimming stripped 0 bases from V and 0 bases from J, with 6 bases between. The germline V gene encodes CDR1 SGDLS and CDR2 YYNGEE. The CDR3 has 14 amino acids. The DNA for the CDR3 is TGTGCCAGCAGCGTAGGTACAATGAACACTGAAGCTTTCTTT. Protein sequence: CASSVGTMNTEAFF.

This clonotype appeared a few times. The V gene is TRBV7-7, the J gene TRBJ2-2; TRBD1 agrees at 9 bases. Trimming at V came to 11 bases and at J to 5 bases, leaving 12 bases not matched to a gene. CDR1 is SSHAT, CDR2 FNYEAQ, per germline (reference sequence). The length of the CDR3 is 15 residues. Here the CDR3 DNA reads TGTGCCTCAACCCCGGGACAGGGATTAACCGGGGAGCTGTTTTTT. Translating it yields CASTPGQGLTGELFF.

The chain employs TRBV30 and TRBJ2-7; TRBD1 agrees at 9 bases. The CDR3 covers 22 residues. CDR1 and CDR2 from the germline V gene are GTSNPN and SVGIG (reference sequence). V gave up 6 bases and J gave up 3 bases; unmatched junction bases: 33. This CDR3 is CACCPFGQGIKRAYAPDYEQYV. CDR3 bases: TGTGCCTGTTGCCCCTTCGGACAGGGGATTAAGCGGGCCTATGCACCGGACTACGAGCAGTACGTC.

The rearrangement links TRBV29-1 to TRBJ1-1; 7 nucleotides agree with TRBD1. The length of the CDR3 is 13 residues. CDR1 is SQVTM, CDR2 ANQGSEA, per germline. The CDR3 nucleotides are TGCAGAGCGACAGGGCTGGGTGCCACTGAAGCTTTCTTT. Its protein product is CRATGLGATEAFF. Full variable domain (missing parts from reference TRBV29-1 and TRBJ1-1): SAVISQKPSRDICQRGTSLTIQCQVDSQVTMMFWYRQQPGQSLTLIATANQGSEATYESGFVIDKFPISRPNLTFSTLTVSNMSPEDSSIYLCRATGLGATEAFFGQGTRLTVV.

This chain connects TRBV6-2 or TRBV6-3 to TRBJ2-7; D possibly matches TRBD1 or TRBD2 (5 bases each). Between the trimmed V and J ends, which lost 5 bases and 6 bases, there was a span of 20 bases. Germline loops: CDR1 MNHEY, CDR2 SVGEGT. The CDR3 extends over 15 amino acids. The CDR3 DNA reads TGTGCCAGCAGTATAGTTGGGGGAGTTTCGGGCGAGCAGTACGTC. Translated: CASSIVGGVSGEQYV.

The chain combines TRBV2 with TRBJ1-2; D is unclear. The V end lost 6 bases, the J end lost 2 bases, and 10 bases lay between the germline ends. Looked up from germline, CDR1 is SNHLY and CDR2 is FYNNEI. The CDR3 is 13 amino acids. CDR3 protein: CASRLSLNYGYTF. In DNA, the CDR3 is TGTGCCAGCAGACTCAGCCTCAACTATGGCTACACCTTC.

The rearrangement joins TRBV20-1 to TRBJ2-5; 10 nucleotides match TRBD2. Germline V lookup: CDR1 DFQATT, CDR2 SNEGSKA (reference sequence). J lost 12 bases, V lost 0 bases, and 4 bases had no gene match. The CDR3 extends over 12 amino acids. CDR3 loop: CSARENLAGEYF. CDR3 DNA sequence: TGCAGTGCTAGAGAGAACCTAGCGGGGGAGTACTTC.

The CDR3 nucleotides read TGTGCCAGTAGTTCCCGCGGGCCGGGAAAGACCCAGTACTTC. It yields the protein CASSSRGPGKTQYF. V usage is TRBV19 and J usage is TRBJ2-5; possibly TRBD2 for D (5 bases). Trimming shortened V by 5 bases and J by 6 bases, and 16 bases separated the two germline ends. The length of the CDR3 is 14 residues. Germline V gene data show CDR1 as LNHDA and CDR2 as SQIVND (reference sequence).

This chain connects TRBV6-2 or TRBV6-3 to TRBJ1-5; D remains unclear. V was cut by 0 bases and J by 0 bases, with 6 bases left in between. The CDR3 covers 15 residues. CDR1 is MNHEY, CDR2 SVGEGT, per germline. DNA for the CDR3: TGTGCCAGCAGTTACTCGGGCGTTAGCAATCAGCCCCAGCATTTT. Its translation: CASSYSGVSNQPQHF.

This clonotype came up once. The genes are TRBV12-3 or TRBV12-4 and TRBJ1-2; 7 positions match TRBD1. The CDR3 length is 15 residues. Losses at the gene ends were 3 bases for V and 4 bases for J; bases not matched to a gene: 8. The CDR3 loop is CASSFSTGALYGYTF. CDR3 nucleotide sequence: TGTGCCAGCAGTTTCTCAACAGGGGCCCTCTATGGCTACACCTTC.

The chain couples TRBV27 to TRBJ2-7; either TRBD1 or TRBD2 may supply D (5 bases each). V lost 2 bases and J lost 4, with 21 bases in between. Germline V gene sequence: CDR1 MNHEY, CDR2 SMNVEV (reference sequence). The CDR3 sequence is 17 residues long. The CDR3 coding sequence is TGTGCCAGCAGTTTACATGGGACGGGGATTGGTGTTTACGAGCAGTACTTC. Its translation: CASSLHGTGIGVYEQYF.

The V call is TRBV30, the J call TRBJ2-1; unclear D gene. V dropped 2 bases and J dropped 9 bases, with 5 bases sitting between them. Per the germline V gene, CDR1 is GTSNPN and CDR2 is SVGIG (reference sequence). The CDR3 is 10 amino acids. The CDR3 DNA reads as TGTGCCTGGAGTCCGCGTGAGCAGTTCTTC. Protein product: CAWSPREQFF.

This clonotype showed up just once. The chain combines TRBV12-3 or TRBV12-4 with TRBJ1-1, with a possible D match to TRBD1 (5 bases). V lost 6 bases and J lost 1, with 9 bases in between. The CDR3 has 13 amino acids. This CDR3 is CASRWGGNTEAFF. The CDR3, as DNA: TGTGCCAGCAGATGGGGGGGGAACACTGAAGCTTTCTTT.

CDR3 loop: CASSVDPLSGAFF. CDR3 DNA: TGTGCCAGCAGCGTTGACCCCTTATCGGGGGCTTTCTTT. The chain has TRBV9 and TRBJ1-1; D unclear. Germline V gene sequence: CDR1 SGDLS, CDR2 YYNGEE. The germline V and J ends were trimmed by 2 bases and 11 bases, with 16 bases remaining between them. The CDR3 spans 13 residues.

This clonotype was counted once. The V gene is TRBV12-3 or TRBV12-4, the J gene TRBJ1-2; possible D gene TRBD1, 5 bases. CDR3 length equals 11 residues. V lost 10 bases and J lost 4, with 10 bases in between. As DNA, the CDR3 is TGTGCCACGACAGAGGGCTATGGCTACACCTTC. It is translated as CATTEGYGYTF.

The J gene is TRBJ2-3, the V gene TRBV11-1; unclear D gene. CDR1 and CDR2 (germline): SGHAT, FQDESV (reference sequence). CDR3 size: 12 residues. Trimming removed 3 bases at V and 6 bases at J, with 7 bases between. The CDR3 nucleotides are TGTGCCAGCAGCTTTAGGTTCGATACGCAGTATTTT. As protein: CASSFRFDTQYF.

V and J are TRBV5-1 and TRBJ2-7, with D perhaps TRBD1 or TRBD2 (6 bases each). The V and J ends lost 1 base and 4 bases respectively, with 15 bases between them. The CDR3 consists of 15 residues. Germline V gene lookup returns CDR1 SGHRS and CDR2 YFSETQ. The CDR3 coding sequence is TGCGCCAGCAGCTTGATGCCTGGGGGGCCGTACGAGCAGTACGTC. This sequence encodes CASSLMPGGPYEQYV.

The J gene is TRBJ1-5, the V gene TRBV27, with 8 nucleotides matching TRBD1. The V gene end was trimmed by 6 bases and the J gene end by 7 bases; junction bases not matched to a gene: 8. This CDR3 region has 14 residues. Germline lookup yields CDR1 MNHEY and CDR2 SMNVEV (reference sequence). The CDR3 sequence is CASRTGAGRQPQHF. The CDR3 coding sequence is TGTGCCAGCAGGACAGGGGCCGGTCGACAGCCCCAGCATTTT.

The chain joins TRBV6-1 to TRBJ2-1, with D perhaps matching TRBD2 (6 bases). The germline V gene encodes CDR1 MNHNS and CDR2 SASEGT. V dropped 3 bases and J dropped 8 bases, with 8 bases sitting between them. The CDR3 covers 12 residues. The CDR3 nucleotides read TGTGCCAGCAGTGACTGGGGGGATGAGCAGTTCTTC. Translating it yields CASSDWGDEQFF.